This T cell receptor (beta chain) was identified during a study of cytomegalovirus exposure and HLA in healthy donors. At the level of the study: Drawn from HLA-typed donors, tens of millions of unique TCRs were held in an early data release.

This CDR3 contains 15 residues. V lost 6 bases to trimming and J lost 2 bases, with 14 bases between them. The germline gives CDR1 LNHDA, CDR2 SQIVND (reference sequence). Study conclusions and caveats: The authors judged a highly shared variant cluster likely a sequencing artifact.

PCR amplification relied on 60 Vbeta primers (plus 13 Jbeta primers). Generated by immunoSEQ multiplex PCR, the TCRdb table keeps only in-frame clones and is missing some. The sample carries about 130,000 clones, around 72% recorded once. A note on this clone: No antigen is known for it.

The chain uses TRBV19 and TRBJ1-5, with D unresolved. The sequencing input was PBMCs. The receptor's source is a man aged 25-45 years in good health and CMV-seronegative. The CDR3 sequence is CASSPRGAGNQPQHF. The CDR3 nucleotides read TGTGCCAGTAGCCCCCGAGGCGCTGGCAATCAGCCCCAGCATTTT.